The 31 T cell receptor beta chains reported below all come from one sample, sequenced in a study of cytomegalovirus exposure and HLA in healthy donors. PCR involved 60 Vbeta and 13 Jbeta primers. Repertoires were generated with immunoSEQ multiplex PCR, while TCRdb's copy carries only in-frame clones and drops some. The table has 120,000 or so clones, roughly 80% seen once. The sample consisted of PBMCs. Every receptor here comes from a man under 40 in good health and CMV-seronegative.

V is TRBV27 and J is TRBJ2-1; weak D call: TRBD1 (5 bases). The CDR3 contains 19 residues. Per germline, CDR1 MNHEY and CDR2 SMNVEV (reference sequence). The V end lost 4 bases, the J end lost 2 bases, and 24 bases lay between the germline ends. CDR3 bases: TGTGCCAGCAGTTCAAGCCGGCCTTTAACAGGTATCCCCTACAATGAGCAGTTCTTC. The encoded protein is CASSSSRPLTGIPYNEQFF.

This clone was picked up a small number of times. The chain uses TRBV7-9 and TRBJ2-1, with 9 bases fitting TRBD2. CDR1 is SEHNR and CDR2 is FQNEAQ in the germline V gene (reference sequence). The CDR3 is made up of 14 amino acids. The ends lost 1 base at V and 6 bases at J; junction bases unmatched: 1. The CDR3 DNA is TGTGCCAGCAGCTTAGGCGGGGGGGCCAATGAGCAGTTCTTC. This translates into CASSLGGGANEQFF.

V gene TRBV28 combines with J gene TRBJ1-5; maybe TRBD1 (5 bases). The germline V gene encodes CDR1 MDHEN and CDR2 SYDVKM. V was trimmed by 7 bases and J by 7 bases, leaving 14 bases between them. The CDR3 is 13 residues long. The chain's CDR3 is CASTPWGGQPQHF. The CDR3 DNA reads TGTGCCAGCACCCCTTGGGGGGGGCAGCCCCAGCATTTT.

The CDR3 DNA sequence: TGTGCCAGCAGTTATACACAGTACACTGAAGCTTTCTTT. Protein product: CASSYTQYTEAFF. The chain employs TRBV6-5 and TRBJ1-1; D call uncertain. This CDR3 comprises 13 residues. The V end was cut by 3 bases, the J end by 3 bases, with 8 bases between. CDR1 and CDR2 from the germline V gene are MNHEY and SVGAGI.

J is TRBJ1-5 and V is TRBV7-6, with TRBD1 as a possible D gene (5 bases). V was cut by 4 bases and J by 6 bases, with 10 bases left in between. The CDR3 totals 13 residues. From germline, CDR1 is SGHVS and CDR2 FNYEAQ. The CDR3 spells CASSSGRGQPQHF. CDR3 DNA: TGTGCCAGCAGCTCAGGGAGGGGTCAGCCCCAGCATTTT.

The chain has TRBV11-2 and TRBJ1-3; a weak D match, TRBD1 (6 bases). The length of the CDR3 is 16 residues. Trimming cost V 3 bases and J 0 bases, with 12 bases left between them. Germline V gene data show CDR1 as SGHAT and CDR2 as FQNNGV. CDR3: CASSFDRPSSGNTIYF. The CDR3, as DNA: TGTGCCAGCAGCTTCGACAGGCCCAGCTCTGGAAACACCATATATTTT.

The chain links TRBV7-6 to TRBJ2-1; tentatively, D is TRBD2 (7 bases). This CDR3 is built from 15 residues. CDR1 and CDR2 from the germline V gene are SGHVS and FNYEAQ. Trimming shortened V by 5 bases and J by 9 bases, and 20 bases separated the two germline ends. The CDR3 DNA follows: TGTGCCAGCAGCCCATTGGGGGGGCCAGCGACTGAGCAGTTCTTC. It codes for CASSPLGGPATEQFF. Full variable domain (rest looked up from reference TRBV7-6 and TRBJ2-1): GAGVSQSPRYKVTKRGQDVALRCDPISGHVSLYWYRQALGQGPEFLTYFNYEAQQDKSGLPNDRFSAERPEGSISTLTIQRTEQRDSAMYRCASSPLGGPATEQFFGPGTRLTVL.

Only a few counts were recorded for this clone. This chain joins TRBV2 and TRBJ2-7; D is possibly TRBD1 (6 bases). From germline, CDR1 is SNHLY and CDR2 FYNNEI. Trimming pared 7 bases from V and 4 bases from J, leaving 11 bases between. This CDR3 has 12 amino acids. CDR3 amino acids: CASTGQGYEQYF. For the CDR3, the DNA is TGTGCCAGCACGGGGCAGGGGTACGAGCAGTACTTC.

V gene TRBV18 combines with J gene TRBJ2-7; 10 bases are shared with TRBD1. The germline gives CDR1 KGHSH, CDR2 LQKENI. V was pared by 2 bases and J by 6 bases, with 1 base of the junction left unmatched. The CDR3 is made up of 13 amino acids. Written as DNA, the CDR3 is TGTGCCAGCTCACCAGACAGGGGGCTCGAGCAGTACTTC. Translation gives CASSPDRGLEQYF.

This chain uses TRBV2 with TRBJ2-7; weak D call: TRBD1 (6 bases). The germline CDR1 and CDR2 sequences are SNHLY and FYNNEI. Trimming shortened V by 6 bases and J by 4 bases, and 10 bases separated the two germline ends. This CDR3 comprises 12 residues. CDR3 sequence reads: CASRRQEYEQYF. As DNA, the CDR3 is TGTGCCAGCAGACGACAGGAGTACGAGCAGTACTTC.

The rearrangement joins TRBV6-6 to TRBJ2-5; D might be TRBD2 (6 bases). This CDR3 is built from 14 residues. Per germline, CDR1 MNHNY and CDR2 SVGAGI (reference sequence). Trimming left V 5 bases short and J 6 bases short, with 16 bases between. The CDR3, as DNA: TGTGCCAGCAGTGGGAACCCCGGGGGAAAGACCCAGTACTTC. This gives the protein CASSGNPGGKTQYF.

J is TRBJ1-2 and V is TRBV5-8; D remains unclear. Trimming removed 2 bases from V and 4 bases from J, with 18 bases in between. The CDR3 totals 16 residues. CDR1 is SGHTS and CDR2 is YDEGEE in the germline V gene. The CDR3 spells CASSFSEGIGLYGYTF. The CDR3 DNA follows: TGTGCCAGCAGCTTTTCGGAGGGTATAGGACTCTATGGCTACACCTTC.

CDR3 residues: CAAHGGGNEKLFF. DNA for the CDR3: TGTGCCGCCCATGGGGGCGGGAATGAAAAACTGTTTTTT. The chain couples TRBV28 to TRBJ1-4, with TRBD1 as a possible D gene (6 bases). CDR3 length: 13 residues. The germline V gene encodes CDR1 MDHEN and CDR2 SYDVKM. Between the trimmed V and J ends, which lost 11 bases and 5 bases, there was a span of 15 bases.

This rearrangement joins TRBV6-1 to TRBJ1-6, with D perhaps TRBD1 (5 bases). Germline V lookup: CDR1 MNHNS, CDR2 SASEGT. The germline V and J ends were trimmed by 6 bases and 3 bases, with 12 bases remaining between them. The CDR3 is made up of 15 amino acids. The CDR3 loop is CASRSDRSYNSPLHF. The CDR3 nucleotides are TGTGCCAGCAGAAGTGACAGAAGCTATAATTCACCCCTCCACTTT.

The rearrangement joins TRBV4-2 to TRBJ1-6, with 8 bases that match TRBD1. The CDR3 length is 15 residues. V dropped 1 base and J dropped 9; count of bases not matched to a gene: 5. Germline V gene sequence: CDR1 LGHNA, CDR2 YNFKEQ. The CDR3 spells CASSQGDRGTSPLHF. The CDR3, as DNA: TGTGCCAGCAGCCAAGGCGACAGGGGAACTTCACCCCTCCACTTT.

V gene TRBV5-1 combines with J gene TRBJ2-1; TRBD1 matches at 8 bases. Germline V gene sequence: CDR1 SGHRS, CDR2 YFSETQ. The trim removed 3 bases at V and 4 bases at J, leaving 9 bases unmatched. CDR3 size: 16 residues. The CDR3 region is CASSSAPGQEYNEQFF. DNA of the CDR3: TGCGCCAGCAGCTCGGCTCCGGGACAGGAGTACAATGAGCAGTTCTTC.

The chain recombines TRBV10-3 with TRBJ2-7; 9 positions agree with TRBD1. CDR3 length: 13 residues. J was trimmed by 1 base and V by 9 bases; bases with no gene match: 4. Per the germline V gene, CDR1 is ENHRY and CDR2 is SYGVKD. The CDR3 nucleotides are TGTGCCATAAGACAGGGGGAGTCCTACGAGCAGTACTTC. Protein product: CAIRQGESYEQYF.

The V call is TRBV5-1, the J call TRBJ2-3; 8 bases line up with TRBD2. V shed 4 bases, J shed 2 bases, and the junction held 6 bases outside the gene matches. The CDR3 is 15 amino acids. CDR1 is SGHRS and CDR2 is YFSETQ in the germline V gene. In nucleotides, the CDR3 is TGCGCCAGCAGCCCCCGGGGGGGCCTCACAGATACGCAGTATTTT. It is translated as CASSPRGGLTDTQYF.

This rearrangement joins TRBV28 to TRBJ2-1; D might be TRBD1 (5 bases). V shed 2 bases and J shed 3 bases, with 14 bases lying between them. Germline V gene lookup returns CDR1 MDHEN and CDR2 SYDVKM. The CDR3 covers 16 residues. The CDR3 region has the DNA TGTGCCAGCAGTTTACCTCTCAGGGCGGTCTACAATGAGCAGTTCTTC. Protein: CASSLPLRAVYNEQFF.

The CDR3 bases are TGTGCCAGCACCCTCAGGGGTCAGCCCCAGCATTTT. It translates to CASTLRGQPQHF. V usage is TRBV28 and J usage is TRBJ1-5, with a weak D call TRBD1 (6 bases). The CDR3 has 12 residues. Germline CDR1 is MDHEN and CDR2 is SYDVKM. V was shortened by 7 bases and J by 6 bases, with 10 bases between the two germline ends.

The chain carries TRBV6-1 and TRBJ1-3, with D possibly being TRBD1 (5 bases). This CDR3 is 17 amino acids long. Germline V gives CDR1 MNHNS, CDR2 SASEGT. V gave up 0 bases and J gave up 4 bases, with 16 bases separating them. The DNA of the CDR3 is TGTGCCAGCAGTGAAGCCCGAGTGGACATGCACGGAAACACCATATATTTT. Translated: CASSEARVDMHGNTIYF.

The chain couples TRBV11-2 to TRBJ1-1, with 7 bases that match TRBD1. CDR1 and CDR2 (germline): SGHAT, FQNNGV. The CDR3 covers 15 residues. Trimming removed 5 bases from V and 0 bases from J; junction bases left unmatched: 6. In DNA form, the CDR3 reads TGTGCCAGCAGCACCCGGGACAGCCTGAACACTGAAGCTTTCTTT. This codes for CASSTRDSLNTEAFF.

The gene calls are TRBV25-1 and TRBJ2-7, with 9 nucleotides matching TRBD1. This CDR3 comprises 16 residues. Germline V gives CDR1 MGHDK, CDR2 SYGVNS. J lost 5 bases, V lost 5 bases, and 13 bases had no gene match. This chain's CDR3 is CASSPQLGTGPNEQYF. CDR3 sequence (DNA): TGTGCCAGCAGTCCGCAGTTAGGGACAGGGCCCAACGAGCAGTACTTC.

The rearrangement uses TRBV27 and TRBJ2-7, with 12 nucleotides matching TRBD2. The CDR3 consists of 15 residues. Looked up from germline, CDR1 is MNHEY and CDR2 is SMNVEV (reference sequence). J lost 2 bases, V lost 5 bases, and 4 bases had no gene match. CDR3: CASSLTSGGTYEQYF. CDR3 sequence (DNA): TGTGCCAGCAGTCTCACTAGCGGGGGGACCTACGAGCAGTACTTC.

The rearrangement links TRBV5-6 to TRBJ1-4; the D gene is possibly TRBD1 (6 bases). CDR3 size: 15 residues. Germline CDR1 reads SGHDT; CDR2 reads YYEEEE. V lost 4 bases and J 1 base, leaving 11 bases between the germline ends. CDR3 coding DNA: TGTGCCAGCAGCCCGAGGGGGAGAACTAATGAAAAACTGTTTTTT. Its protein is CASSPRGRTNEKLFF.

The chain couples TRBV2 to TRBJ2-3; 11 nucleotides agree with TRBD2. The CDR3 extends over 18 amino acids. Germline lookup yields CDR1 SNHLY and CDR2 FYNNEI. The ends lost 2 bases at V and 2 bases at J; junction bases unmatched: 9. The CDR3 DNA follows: TGTGCCAGCAGTGAATACAGGGTAGCGGGGGGGTTCACAGATACGCAGTATTTT. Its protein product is CASSEYRVAGGFTDTQYF.

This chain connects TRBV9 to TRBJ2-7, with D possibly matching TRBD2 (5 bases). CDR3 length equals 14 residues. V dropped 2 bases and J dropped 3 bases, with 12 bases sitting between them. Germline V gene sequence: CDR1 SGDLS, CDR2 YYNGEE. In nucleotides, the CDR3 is TGTGCCAGCAGCGTCGGGTCAGAGGGCTACGAGCAGTACTTC. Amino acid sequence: CASSVGSEGYEQYF.

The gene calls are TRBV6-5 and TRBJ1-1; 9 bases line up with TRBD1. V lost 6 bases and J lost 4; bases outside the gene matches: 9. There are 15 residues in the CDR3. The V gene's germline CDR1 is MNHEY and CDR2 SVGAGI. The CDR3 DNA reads TGTGCCAGCAGCCAACAGGGGGCCGGTACCACTGAAGCTTTCTTT. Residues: CASSQQGAGTTEAFF.

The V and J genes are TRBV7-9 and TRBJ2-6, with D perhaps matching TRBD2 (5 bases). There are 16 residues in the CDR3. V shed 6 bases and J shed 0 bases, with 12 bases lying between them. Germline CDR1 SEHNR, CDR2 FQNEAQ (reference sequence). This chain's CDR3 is CASSRTGSSGANVLTF. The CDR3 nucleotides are TGTGCCAGCAGTCGTACGGGGAGCTCTGGGGCCAACGTCCTGACTTTC.

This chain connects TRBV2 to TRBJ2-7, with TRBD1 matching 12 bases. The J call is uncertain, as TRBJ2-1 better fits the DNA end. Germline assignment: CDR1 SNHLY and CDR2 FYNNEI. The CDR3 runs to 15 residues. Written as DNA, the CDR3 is TGTGCCAGCAGTGAGCAAGGGACAGGGGGCTATGAGCAGTTCTTC. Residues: CASSEQGTGGYEQFF.

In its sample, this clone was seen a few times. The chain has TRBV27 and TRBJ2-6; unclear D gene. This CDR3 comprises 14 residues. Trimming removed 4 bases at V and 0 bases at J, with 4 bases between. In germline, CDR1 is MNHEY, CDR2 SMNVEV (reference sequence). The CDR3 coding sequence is TGTGCCAGCAGTTACAGCTCTGGGGCCAACGTCCTGACTTTC. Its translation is CASSYSSGANVLTF.